This T cell receptor beta chain derives from a study of T cell responses to AZD1222 COVID-19 vaccine. As for this clone: The antigen is undetermined.

Whole-study findings and limits: Clonal diversity was possibly underestimated, and white British individuals and females predominated among donors.

This CDR3 is 15 amino acids long. V lost 1 base and J lost 0, with 8 bases in between. Germline CDR1 is SGHNT and CDR2 is YYREEE (reference sequence). Sequencing was performed with immunoSEQ multiplex PCR; in TCRdb, only in-frame clones are kept and a portion is missing. This sample has 65,000 to 90,000 clones, with around 85% found just once. The TCR comes from an adult in good health. The genes are TRBV5-4 and TRBJ1-3; D gene unclear. The material sequenced was peripheral blood, taken on day 0 of AZD1222 vaccination. The CDR3 region has the DNA TGTGCCAGCAGCTTGCACGGTGGCTCTGGAAACACCATATATTTT. Encoded protein: CASSLHGGSGNTIYF. Together with reference TRBV5-4 and TRBJ1-3, the CDR3 gives the full variable domain: ETGVTQSPTHLIKTRGQQVTLRCSSQSGHNTVSWYQQALGQGPQFIFQYYREEENGRGNFPPRFSGLQFPNYSSELNVNALELDDSALYLCASSLHGGSGNTIYFGEGSWLTVV.